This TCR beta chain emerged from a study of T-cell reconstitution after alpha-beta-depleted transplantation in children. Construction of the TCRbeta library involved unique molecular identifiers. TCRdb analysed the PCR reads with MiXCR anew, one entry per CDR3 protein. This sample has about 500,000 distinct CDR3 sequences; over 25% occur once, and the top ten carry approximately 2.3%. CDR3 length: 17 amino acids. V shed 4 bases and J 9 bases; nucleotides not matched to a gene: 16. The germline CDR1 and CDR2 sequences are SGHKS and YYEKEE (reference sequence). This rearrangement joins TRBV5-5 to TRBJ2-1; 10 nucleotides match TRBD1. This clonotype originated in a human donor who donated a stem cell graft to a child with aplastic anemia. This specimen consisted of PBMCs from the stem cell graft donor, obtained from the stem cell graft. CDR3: CASSPFGPGQGKGEQFF. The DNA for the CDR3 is TGTGCCAGCAGCCCTTTCGGGCCGGGACAGGGGAAAGGTGAGCAGTTCTTC.